Listed here are 3 T cell receptor beta chains from one sample, sequenced in a study of blood T cells in healthy people across ages. PCR was performed a second time for about 7 to 12 cycles using a sample-barcoded 5' primer and a J-beta primer mix. Each CDR3 protein gets one entry after TCRdb re-called the 5' RACE reads with MiXCR. This table has roughly 2 million distinct CDR3 sequences, roughly 49% appearing once. The sequencing sample was made of blood. These receptors all come from a middle-aged woman in good health.

The chain has TRBV18 and TRBJ2-5, with D possibly called TRBD1 or TRBD2 (6 bases each). The CDR3 contains 15 residues. CDR1 is KGHSH, CDR2 LQKENI, per germline. V lost 4 bases, J lost 2 bases, and 14 bases lay in between. The CDR3 DNA is TGTGCCAGCTCACGGAGGGGGTCCTCGCAAGAGACCCAGTACTTC. Amino acid sequence: CASSRRGSSQETQYF.

This sequence joins TRBV6-5 and TRBJ1-2, with a weak D call TRBD1 (6 bases). The CDR3 contains 14 residues. Germline CDR1 and CDR2: MNHEY and SVGAGI. V gave up 5 bases and J gave up 0 bases, with 10 bases separating them. For the CDR3, the DNA is TGTGCCAGCAGTGGACAGTTCACTAACTATGGCTACACCTTC. Translation gives CASSGQFTNYGYTF.

This clonotype turned up a few times. This chain's CDR3 is CASSRYSYSYEQYF. CDR3 DNA: TGTGCCAGCAGTAGATACAGCTACTCCTACGAGCAGTACTTC. The gene calls are TRBV12-3 or TRBV12-4 and TRBJ2-5; D ambiguous. Judging by the DNA end, TRBJ2-7 fits better; the J call may be wrong. This CDR3 contains 14 residues.